Detailed here is one TCR beta chain. What it binds is unknown. The CDR3 covers 15 residues. The V gene end was trimmed by 6 bases and the J gene end by 0 bases; junction bases not matched to a gene: 8. Germline V CDR1 and CDR2: SQVTM, ANQGSEA. These data come from a study of graft-versus-host responses after intestinal transplantation. Overall study context: Following induction with anti-thymocyte globulin, all recipients were given tacrolimus and steroids for two to three years.

Assay used: immunoSEQ multiplex PCR; TCRdb lists only in-frame clones, some missing. The table includes 55,000 to 75,000 clones, 84% detected once. Study observations and caveats: Researchers found peak circulating GvH clone levels linked to early post-transplant HvG declines. Graft-donor T cell macrochimerism coincided with high graft-versus-host to host-versus-graft clonal ratios in allografts.

The origin of this receptor is a human donor who was the organ donor for an intestinal transplant. The specimen was unstimulated CD4+ T cells sorted from spleen or lymph node cells, collected before transplant. The chain has TRBV29-1 and TRBJ1-1; 9 positions agree with TRBD1. The DNA of the CDR3 is TGCAGCGTGGTAGGACAGGGGTCCTTGAACACTGAAGCTTTCTTT. Residues: CSVVGQGSLNTEAFF.